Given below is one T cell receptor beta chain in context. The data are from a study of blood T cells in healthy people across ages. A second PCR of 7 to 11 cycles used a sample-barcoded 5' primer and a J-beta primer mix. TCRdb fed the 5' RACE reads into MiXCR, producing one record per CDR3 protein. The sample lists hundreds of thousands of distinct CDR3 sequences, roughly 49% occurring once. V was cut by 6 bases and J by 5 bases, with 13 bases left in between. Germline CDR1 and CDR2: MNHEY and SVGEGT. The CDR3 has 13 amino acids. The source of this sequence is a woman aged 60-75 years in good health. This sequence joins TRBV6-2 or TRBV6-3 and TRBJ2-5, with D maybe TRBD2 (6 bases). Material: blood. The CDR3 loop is CASSPTSPETQYF. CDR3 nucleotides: TGTGCCAGCAGCCCTACTAGCCCGGAGACCCAGTACTTC.